This TCR beta chain was recorded in a study of OX40 agonist ivuxolimab in advanced cancers. As to this clone: Its target is not known.

TCRdb's copy holds only in-frame clones and misses some; the assay was immunoSEQ multiplex PCR. This table holds about 150,000 clones, approximately 94% found once. Study-wide results and caveats: Researchers did not determine the expanded peripheral T cells' antigen specificity. In a subset of nonresponders, normalized T-cell clonal expansion was also low.

Anyone with autoimmune disease history or systemic immunosuppression was excluded. On cycle 4 day 1 and cycle 7 day 1, as well as at baseline, blood was sampled. V lost 7 bases and J 6 bases, leaving 13 bases between the germline ends. Germline CDR1 is LNHDA and CDR2 is SQIVND (reference sequence). This CDR3 has 13 amino acids. This chain joins TRBV19 and TRBJ1-5; tentatively, D is TRBD1 (5 bases). The sample was CD4+ or CD8+ T cells sorted from blood, taken in a trial of the OX40 agonist ivuxolimab. The receptor's source is an adult with an advanced solid tumor such as melanoma, head and neck, liver or kidney cancer. The CDR3 protein is CASTWEGTQPQHF. The DNA of the CDR3 is TGTGCCAGTACCTGGGAGGGGACTCAGCCCCAGCATTTT. The variable domain in full, completed from reference TRBV19 and TRBJ1-5, reads DGGITQSPKYLFRKEGQNVTLSCEQNLNHDAMYWYRQDPGQGLRLIYYSQIVNDFQKGDIAEGYSVSREKKESFPLTVTSAQKNPTAFYLCASTWEGTQPQHFGDGTRLSIL.